A selection of T cell receptor beta chains follows, all from one sample in a study of regulatory T cells in long-lasting Graves disease. In TCRdb, the multiplex PCR reads were re-called with MiXCR into one record per CDR3 protein. The table records 200,000 to 250,000 distinct CDR3 sequences, 20% to 25% of them present only once. Sequenced material: peripheral blood mononuclear cells (PBMCs), taken at new diagnosis, from a patient treated with antithyroid drugs. The receptors come from a female donor with Graves disease. CDR3s include the opening cysteine and the closing phenylalanine or tryptophan. The D gene is left open where the match is weak. Clone size appears in some rows only: once, few, many, or a class for an expanded clone.

clone size | J gene | D gene | V gene | CDR3 protein | CDR3 DNA
many | TRBJ1-2 | . | TRBV12-3/TRBV12-4 | CASTDLPSYGYTF | TGTGCCAGCACCGATTTACCGAGCTATGGCTACACCTTC
many | TRBJ1-1 | . | TRBV10-3 | CAISVNRREAFF | TGTGCCATCAGTGTCAACAGGCGCGAAGCTTTCTTT
few | TRBJ2-2 | . | TRBV12-3/TRBV12-4 | CASSLWRNTGELFF | TGTGCCAGCAGTTTATGGAGAAACACCGGGGAGCTGTTTTTT
many | TRBJ2-1 | . | TRBV28 | CASSFRLGRSVNEQFF | TGTGCCAGCAGTTTTAGGTTGGGAAGGTCTGTTAATGAGCAGTTCTTC
few | TRBJ2-7 | . | TRBV24-1 | CATSDPSSSRGTYEQYF | TGTGCCACCAGTGATCCTTCTAGCAGCCGAGGGACCTACGAGCAGTACTTC
. | TRBJ1-6 | . | TRBV27 | CASSPYPFTARNSPLHF | TGTGCCAGCAGTCCGTACCCTTTTACAGCCCGTAATTCACCCCTCCACTTT
many | TRBJ1-4 | . | TRBV7-2 | CASSLGQLQEELFF | TGTGCCAGCAGCTTAGGACAGCTCCAGGAAGAACTGTTTTTT
many | TRBJ1-5 | . | TRBV15 | CATSTGGDSNQPQHF | TGTGCCACCAGCACGGGGGGGGATAGCAATCAGCCCCAGCATTTT
. | TRBJ2-7 | TRBD2 | TRBV4-1 | CASSQSPTSGSPYEQYF | TGCGCCAGCAGCCAATCCCCGACTAGCGGGAGTCCATACGAGCAGTACTTC
many | TRBJ1-1 | . | TRBV15 | CATSRDLGGGTEAFF | TGTGCCACCAGCAGAGATCTGGGGGGAGGTACTGAAGCTTTCTTT
many | TRBJ2-5 | . | TRBV20-1 | CSAPRLLALQETQYF | TGCAGTGCCCCCCGGCTTCTAGCCCTCCAAGAGACCCAGTACTTC